The next 8 T cell receptor beta chains were all read from a single sample in a study of blood T cell repertoires in COVID-19. Sequencing used immunoSEQ multiplex PCR; TCRdb keeps in-frame clones, though not all of them. The repertoire holds fewer than 450,000 clones, almost 90% seen once, with 5.5% to 7.5% in the top ten. The material sequenced was peripheral blood. These receptors all stem from a woman between 65 and 79 years old with COVID-19, enrolled during active disease.

This chain uses TRBV30 with TRBJ1-2, with TRBD1 identical over 7 bases. CDR3 length: 15 residues. Germline CDR1 is GTSNPN and CDR2 is SVGIG (reference sequence). With 3 bases clipped from V and 4 bases from J, the junction kept 11 bases outside the gene matches. In nucleotides, the CDR3 is TGTGCCTGGAGGATAGGGGGCGGGTCGAGCTATGGCTACACCTTC. Protein: CAWRIGGGSSYGYTF.

The CDR3 coding sequence is TGCGCCAGCAGACTAGCGGGGGCCATCCAAGAGACCCAGTACTTC. This codes for CASRLAGAIQETQYF. The V gene is TRBV5-1, the J gene TRBJ2-5; 11 nucleotides align to TRBD2. J gave up 1 base and V 5 bases, and 4 bases lay outside the gene matches. The CDR3 is 15 amino acids. Germline-derived CDR1 and CDR2 are SGHRS and YFSETQ. Full variable domain (missing parts from reference TRBV5-1 and TRBJ2-5): KAGVTQTPRYLIKTRGQQVTLSCSPISGHRSVSWYQQTPGQGLQFLFEYFSETQRNKGNFPGRFSGRQFSNSRSEMNVSTLELGDSALYLCASRLAGAIQETQYFGPGTRLLVL.

V is TRBV5-8 and J is TRBJ1-3; weak D call: TRBD1 (5 bases). The CDR3 covers 16 residues. The germline gives CDR1 SGHTS, CDR2 YDEGEE. Trimming shortened V by 3 bases and J by 2 bases, and 15 bases separated the two germline ends. The CDR3 DNA follows: TGTGCCAGCAGCTACCAGACAGCTTCTACTGGAAACACCATATATTTT. It codes for CASSYQTASTGNTIYF.

In DNA, the CDR3 is TGTGCCACCCTACCTTTGGGGCGGAACGGCAATCAGCCCCAGCATTTT. It yields the protein CATLPLGRNGNQPQHF. The chain recombines TRBV19 with TRBJ1-5, with D tentatively TRBD1 (5 bases). This CDR3 has 16 residues. The germline gives CDR1 LNHDA, CDR2 SQIVND (reference sequence). V was shortened by 10 bases and J by 2 bases, with 21 bases between the two germline ends.

The rearrangement joins TRBV7-2 to TRBJ2-7; 12 positions match TRBD2. The trim removed 4 bases at V and 6 bases at J, leaving 4 bases unmatched. The germline V gene encodes CDR1 SGHTA and CDR2 FQGNSA. The CDR3 covers 14 residues. In DNA, the CDR3 is TGTGCCAGCAGCTACAAGACTAGCGGGGGCGAGCAGTACTTC. Residues: CASSYKTSGGEQYF.

The J gene is TRBJ2-3, the V gene TRBV2, with 14 bases that match TRBD2. J was trimmed by 1 base and V by 6 bases; bases with no gene match: 6. This CDR3 is 17 amino acids long. Germline CDR1 and CDR2: SNHLY and FYNNEI. The CDR3 nucleotides read TGTGCCAGCAGGCCGGGACTAGCGGGGGTGGGCACAGATACGCAGTATTTT. Translating it yields CASRPGLAGVGTDTQYF. Using reference TRBV2 and TRBJ2-3 for the parts outside the CDR3, the full variable domain is EPEVTQTPSHQVTQMGQEVILRCVPISNHLYFYWYRQILGQKVEFLVSFYNNEISEKSEIFDDQFSVERPDGSNFTLKIRSTKLEDSAMYFCASRPGLAGVGTDTQYFGPGTRLTVL.

In its sample, this clone was seen once. The chain links TRBV4-1 to TRBJ1-5; a weak D match, TRBD1 (6 bases). V was cut by 2 bases and J by 4 bases, with 9 bases left in between. The length of the CDR3 is 14 residues. The germline V gene encodes CDR1 MGHRA and CDR2 YSYEKL. CDR3 sequence (DNA): TGCGCCAGCAGCCAATCAGGGGCGAATCAGCCCCAGCATTTT. Amino acids: CASSQSGANQPQHF.

This chain links TRBV5-6 with TRBJ1-1; maybe TRBD1 (5 bases). Germline-derived CDR1 and CDR2 are SGHDT and YYEEEE. The CDR3 length is 14 residues. The germline V and J ends were trimmed by 0 bases and 4 bases, with 10 bases remaining between them. The DNA of the CDR3 is TGTGCCAGCAGCTTGGAGGGGTTCCGCACTGAAGCTTTCTTT. Protein sequence: CASSLEGFRTEAFF.